Listed below are T cell receptor beta chains from one sample, sequenced in a study of blood T cell repertoires in COVID-19. The table came from immunoSEQ multiplex PCR; TCRdb's copy has only in-frame clones and leaves some out. The sample shows around 170,000 clones, roughly 80% of them seen only once. Sequencing was performed on peripheral blood. The receptors stem from a woman between 65 and 79 years old with COVID-19, enrolled during active disease. Both conserved end residues are part of each CDR3. D genes are given only for firm matches. Expanded clones get a size class; other rows say once, few or many, or leave the size out.

length: 15
size: -
V: TRBV4-2
J: TRBJ1-6
D: -
DNA: TGTGCCAGCAGCCAAGGCCACAATAATAATTCACCCCTCCACTTT
CDR3: CASSQGHNNNSPLHF

length: 13
size: -
V: TRBV6-5
J: TRBJ1-2
D: TRBD1
DNA: TGTGCCAGCACTGGGGGCAGGGGGCTCGGCTACACCTTC
CDR3: CASTGGRGLGYTF

length: 16
size: -
V: TRBV6-1
J: TRBJ1-2
D: -
DNA: TGTGCCAGCAGTGAAGGGCAGGCCGGTGCTAACTATGGCTACACCTTC
CDR3: CASSEGQAGANYGYTF

length: 15
size: -
V: TRBV7-2
J: TRBJ2-2
D: -
DNA: TGTGCCAGCAGCTTAGCAGCTACCCACACCGGGGAGCTGTTTTTT
CDR3: CASSLAATHTGELFF

length: 14
size: -
V: TRBV5-5
J: TRBJ2-3
D: -
DNA: TGTGCCAGCAGCTTTGCAGACTTCACAGATACGCAGTATTTT
CDR3: CASSFADFTDTQYF

length: 15
size: -
V: TRBV19
J: TRBJ2-1
D: TRBD2
DNA: TGTGCCAGTAGTTCGACTAGCGGGAGGGGGCTTGAGCAGTTCTTC
CDR3: CASSSTSGRGLEQFF

length: 15
size: once
V: TRBV5-1
J: TRBJ2-1
D: TRBD2
DNA: TGCGCCAGCAGCTTGGTACTAGCGGGAGTAAATGAGCAGTTCTTC
CDR3: CASSLVLAGVNEQFF

length: 14
size: -
V: TRBV28
J: TRBJ1-2
D: -
DNA: TGTGCCAGCAGTTTATGGGGGGGGCGAAAAGGCTACACCTTC
CDR3: CASSLWGGRKGYTF

length: 16
size: -
V: TRBV19
J: TRBJ1-5
D: TRBD1
DNA: TGTGCCAGTAGTAAGTGGGGGGACAGGGCACATCAGCCCCAGCATTTT
CDR3: CASSKWGDRAHQPQHF

length: 14
size: -
V: TRBV28
J: TRBJ1-4
D: TRBD1
DNA: TGTGCCAGTGCGGGACAGGGAACTAATGAAAAACTGTTTTTT
CDR3: CASAGQGTNEKLFF

length: 14
size: -
V: TRBV2
J: TRBJ1-4
D: -
DNA: TGTGCCAGCAGTGACAGGGCTACTAATGAAAAACTGTTTTTT
CDR3: CASSDRATNEKLFF

length: 14
size: once
V: TRBV29-1
J: TRBJ1-3
D: -
DNA: TGCAGCGTTATGCGAAGCCTCTCTGGAAACACCATATATTTT
CDR3: CSVMRSLSGNTIYF

length: 16
size: -
V: TRBV18
J: TRBJ1-1
D: -
DNA: TGTGCCAGCTCACCACCGTCTGTTCCGGTACCCACTGAAGCTTTCTTT
CDR3: CASSPPSVPVPTEAFF

length: 17
size: few
V: TRBV7-8
J: TRBJ2-2
D: -
DNA: TGTGCCAGCAGTCGAAGGGGGGCGGGAGAATCAACCGGGGAGCTGTTTTTT
CDR3: CASSRRGAGESTGELFF

length: 11
size: -
V: TRBV29-1
J: TRBJ2-3
D: -
DNA: TGCAGCGTAACAGGAGGGGCTACGCAGTATTTT
CDR3: CSVTGGATQYF

length: 16
size: -
V: TRBV5-5
J: TRBJ1-6
D: TRBD1
DNA: TGTGCCAGCAGTCGACAGGGTTCTCCTATAATTTCACCCCTCCACTTT
CDR3: CASSRQGSPIISPLHF

length: 17
size: once
V: TRBV28
J: TRBJ2-1
D: TRBD1
DNA: TGTGCCAGCAGTTCATCGGGACAGGGTATGATCGGGAATGAGCAGTTCTTC
CDR3: CASSSSGQGMIGNEQFF

length: 14
size: medium-sized
V: TRBV9
J: TRBJ2-2
D: TRBD1
DNA: TGTGCCAGCAGCGTCCAACAGGGGACCGGGGAGCTGTTTTTT
CDR3: CASSVQQGTGELFF

length: 14
size: -
V: TRBV10-1
J: TRBJ2-1
D: -
DNA: TGCGCCAGCAGTGAGTTCCTAGGCTACAATGAGCAGTTCTTC
CDR3: CASSEFLGYNEQFF

length: 14
size: -
V: TRBV25-1
J: TRBJ1-1
D: -
DNA: TGTGCCAGCAGTGAATCGGGGAGGTCGACTGAAGCTTTCTTT
CDR3: CASSESGRSTEAFF

length: 12
size: -
V: TRBV29-1
J: TRBJ1-5
D: TRBD1
DNA: TGCAGCGTTAGACAGGGTAATCAGCCCCAGCATTTT
CDR3: CSVRQGNQPQHF

length: 15
size: -
V: TRBV5-4
J: TRBJ2-2
D: TRBD1
DNA: TGTGCCAGCAGCTTCCGGGACAGGGTAGCCGGGGAGCTGTTTTTT
CDR3: CASSFRDRVAGELFF

length: 15
size: -
V: TRBV19
J: TRBJ2-3
D: -
DNA: TGTGCCAGTAGTCCTTCGGGCGGGAACACAGATACGCAGTATTTT
CDR3: CASSPSGGNTDTQYF

length: 15
size: -
V: TRBV5-1
J: TRBJ1-1
D: TRBD1
DNA: TGCGCCAGCAGCAGGGACAGGGGTTATGGCACTGAAGCTTTCTTT
CDR3: CASSRDRGYGTEAFF

length: 16
size: -
V: TRBV7-2
J: TRBJ2-1
D: TRBD1
DNA: TGTGCCAGCAGCTTCGAGCCGGGACAGGGAGGGAATGAGCAGTTCTTC
CDR3: CASSFEPGQGGNEQFF

length: 13
size: -
V: TRBV12-3/TRBV12-4
J: TRBJ2-7
D: TRBD2
DNA: TGTGCCAGCAGTTTGGCTAGCGGCTACGAGCAGTACTTC
CDR3: CASSLASGYEQYF

length: 16
size: once
V: TRBV5-4
J: TRBJ2-2
D: TRBD2
DNA: TGTGCCAGCAGCTCTGGAGCGGGAGGGTATGGCGGGGAGCTGTTTTTT
CDR3: CASSSGAGGYGGELFF

length: 15
size: -
V: TRBV6-2/TRBV6-3
J: TRBJ2-3
D: -
DNA: TGTGCCAGCAGCCTACGAAGCGGGAGCACAGATACGCAGTATTTT
CDR3: CASSLRSGSTDTQYF

length: 12
size: -
V: TRBV29-1
J: TRBJ1-3
D: TRBD1
DNA: TGCAGCGCCAAAGAACAGGGGTCGGGCATATATTTT
CDR3: CSAKEQGSGIYF